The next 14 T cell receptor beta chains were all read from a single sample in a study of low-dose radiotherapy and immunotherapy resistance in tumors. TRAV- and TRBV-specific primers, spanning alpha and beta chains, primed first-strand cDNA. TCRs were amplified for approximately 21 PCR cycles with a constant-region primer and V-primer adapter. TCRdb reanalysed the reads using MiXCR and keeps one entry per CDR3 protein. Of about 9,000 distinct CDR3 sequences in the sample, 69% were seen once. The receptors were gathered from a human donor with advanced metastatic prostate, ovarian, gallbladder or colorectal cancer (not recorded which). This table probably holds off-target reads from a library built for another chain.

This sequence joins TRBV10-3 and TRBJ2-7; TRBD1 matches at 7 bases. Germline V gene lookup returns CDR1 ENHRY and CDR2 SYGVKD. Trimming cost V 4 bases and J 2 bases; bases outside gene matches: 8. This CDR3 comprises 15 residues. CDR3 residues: CAISGIDGQAYEQYF. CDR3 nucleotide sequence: TGTGCCATCAGTGGGATTGATGGACAGGCCTACGAGCAGTACTTC.

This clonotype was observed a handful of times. The CDR3 sequence is CSARHGRSYNEQFF. CDR3 in DNA: TGCAGTGCTAGACACGGGAGGTCCTACAATGAGCAGTTCTTC. The chain links TRBV20-1 to TRBJ2-1; 7 nucleotides line up with TRBD2. The CDR3 spans 14 residues. The trim removed 2 bases at V and 1 base at J, leaving 2 bases unmatched. CDR1 DFQATT and CDR2 SNEGSKA come from the germline V gene (reference sequence).

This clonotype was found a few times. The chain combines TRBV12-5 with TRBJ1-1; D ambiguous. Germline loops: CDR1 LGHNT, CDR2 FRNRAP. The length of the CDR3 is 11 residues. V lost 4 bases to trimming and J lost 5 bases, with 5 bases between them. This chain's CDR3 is CASGSVTEAFF. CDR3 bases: TGTGCTAGTGGTTCGGTAACTGAAGCTTTCTTT.

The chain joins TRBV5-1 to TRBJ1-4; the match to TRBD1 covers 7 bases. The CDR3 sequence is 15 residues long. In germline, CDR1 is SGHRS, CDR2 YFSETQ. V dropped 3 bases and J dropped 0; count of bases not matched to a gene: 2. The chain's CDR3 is CASSSQGSTNEKLFF. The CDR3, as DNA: TGCGCCAGCAGCTCACAGGGGTCAACTAATGAAAAACTGTTTTTT.

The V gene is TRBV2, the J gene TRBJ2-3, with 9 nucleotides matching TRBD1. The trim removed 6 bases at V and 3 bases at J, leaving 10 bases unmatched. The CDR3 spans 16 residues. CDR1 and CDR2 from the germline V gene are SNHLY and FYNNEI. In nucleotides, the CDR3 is TGTGCCAGCAGCGGGGGACAGGGCCAGTCGACAGATACGCAGTATTTT. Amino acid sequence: CASSGGQGQSTDTQYF.

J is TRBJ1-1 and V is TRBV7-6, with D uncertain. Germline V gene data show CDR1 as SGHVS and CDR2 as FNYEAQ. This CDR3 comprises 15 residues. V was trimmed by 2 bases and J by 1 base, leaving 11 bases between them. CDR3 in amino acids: CASSLMAQTNTEAFF. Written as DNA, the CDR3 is TGTGCCAGCAGCTTAATGGCACAGACGAACACTGAAGCTTTCTTT.

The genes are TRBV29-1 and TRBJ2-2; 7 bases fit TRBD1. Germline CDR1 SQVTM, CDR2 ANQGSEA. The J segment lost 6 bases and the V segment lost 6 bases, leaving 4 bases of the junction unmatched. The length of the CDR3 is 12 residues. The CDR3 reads CSVVQGSGELFF. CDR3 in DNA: TGCAGCGTCGTACAGGGGTCCGGGGAGCTGTTTTTT.

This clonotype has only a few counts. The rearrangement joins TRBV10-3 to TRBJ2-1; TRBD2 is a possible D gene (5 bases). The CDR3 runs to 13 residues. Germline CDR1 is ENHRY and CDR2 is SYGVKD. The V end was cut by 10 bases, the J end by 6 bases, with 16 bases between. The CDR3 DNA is TGTGCCACGCTGGCCGGAGAGGGCAATGAGCAGTTCTTC. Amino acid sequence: CATLAGEGNEQFF.

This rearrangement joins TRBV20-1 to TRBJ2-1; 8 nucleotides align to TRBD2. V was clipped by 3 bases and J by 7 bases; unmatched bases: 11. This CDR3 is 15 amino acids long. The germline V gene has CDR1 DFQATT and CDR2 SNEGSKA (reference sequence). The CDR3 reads CSASPAGGSRNEQFF. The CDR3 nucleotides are TGCAGTGCTAGTCCGGCGGGAGGAAGTCGGAATGAGCAGTTCTTC.

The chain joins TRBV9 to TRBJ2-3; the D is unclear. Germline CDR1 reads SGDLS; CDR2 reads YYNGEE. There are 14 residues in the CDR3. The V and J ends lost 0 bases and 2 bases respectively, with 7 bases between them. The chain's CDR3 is CASSVDWVTDTQYF. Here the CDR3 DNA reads TGTGCCAGCAGCGTAGATTGGGTCACAGATACGCAGTATTTT.

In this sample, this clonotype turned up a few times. CDR3 DNA: TGTGCCATCAGTGAGTCGATGACTAGCGGGAGTTTTTTTGGCACAGATACGCAGTATTTT. It specifies CAISESMTSGSFFGTDTQYF. This chain links TRBV10-3 with TRBJ2-3; TRBD2 matches at 12 bases. Germline-derived CDR1 and CDR2 are ENHRY and SYGVKD. Trimming cost V 0 bases and J 1 base; bases outside gene matches: 11. CDR3 size: 20 residues.

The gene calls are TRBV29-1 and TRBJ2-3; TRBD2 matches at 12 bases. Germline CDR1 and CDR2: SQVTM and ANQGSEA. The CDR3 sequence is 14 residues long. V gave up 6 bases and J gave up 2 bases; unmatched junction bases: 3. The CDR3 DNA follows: TGCAGCGTGCGGACTAGCGGGAACACAGATACGCAGTATTTT. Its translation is CSVRTSGNTDTQYF.

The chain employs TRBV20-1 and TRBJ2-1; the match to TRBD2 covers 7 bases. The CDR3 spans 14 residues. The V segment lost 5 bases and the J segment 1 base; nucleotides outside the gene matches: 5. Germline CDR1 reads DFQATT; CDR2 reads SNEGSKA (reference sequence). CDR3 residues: CSASLAASYNEQFF. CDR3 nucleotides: TGCAGTGCTTCTCTAGCGGCTTCCTACAATGAGCAGTTCTTC.

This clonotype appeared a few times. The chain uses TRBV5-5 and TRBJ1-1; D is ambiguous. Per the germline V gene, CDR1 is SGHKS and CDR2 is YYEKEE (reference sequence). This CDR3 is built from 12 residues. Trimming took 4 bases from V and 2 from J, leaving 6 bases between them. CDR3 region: CASSPYNTEAFF. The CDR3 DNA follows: TGTGCCAGCAGCCCTTATAACACTGAAGCTTTCTTT. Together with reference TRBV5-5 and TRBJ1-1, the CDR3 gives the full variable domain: DAGVTQSPTHLIKTRGQQVTLRCSPISGHKSVSWYQQVLGQGPQFIFQYYEKEERGRGNFPDRFSARQFPNYSSELNVNALLLGDSALYLCASSPYNTEAFFGQGTRLTVV.